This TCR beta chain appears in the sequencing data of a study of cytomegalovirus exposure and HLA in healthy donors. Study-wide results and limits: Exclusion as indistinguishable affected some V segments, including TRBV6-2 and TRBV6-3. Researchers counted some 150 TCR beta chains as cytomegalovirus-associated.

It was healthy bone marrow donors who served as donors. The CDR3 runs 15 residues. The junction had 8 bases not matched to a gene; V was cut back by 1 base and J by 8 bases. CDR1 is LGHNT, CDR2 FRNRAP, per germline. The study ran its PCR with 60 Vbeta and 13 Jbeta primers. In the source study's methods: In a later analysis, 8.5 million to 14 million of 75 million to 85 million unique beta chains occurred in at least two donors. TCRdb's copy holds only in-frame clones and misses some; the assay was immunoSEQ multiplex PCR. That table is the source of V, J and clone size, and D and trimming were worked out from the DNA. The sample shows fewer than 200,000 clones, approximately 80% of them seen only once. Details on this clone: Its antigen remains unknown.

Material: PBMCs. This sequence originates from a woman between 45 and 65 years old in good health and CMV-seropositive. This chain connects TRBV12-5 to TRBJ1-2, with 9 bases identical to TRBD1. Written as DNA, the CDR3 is TGTGCTAGTGGTTTGGAGGGGACAGGGAGGGACGGCTACACCTTC. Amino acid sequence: CASGLEGTGRDGYTF.